Below are 16 T cell receptor beta chains sequenced from a single sample in a study of radiotherapy plus CTLA-4 blockade in lung cancer. Only in-frame clones appear in the TCRdb table, and some are missing; sequencing was by immunoSEQ multiplex PCR. This table holds over 70,000 clones, approximately 84% found once. Sequenced material: peripheral blood, taken from a patient treated with radiotherapy plus ipilimumab. These receptor sequences come from a human donor with non-small cell lung cancer who had a partial response to radiotherapy plus ipilimumab.

For the CDR3, the DNA is TGTGCCAGCAGTGACTCGGGACAGGATCAGCCCCAGCATTTT. This encodes CASSDSGQDQPQHF. The rearrangement links TRBV6-4 to TRBJ1-5, with TRBD1 identical over 8 bases. Germline V gives CDR1 MRHNA, CDR2 SNTAGT. The V segment lost 0 bases and the J segment 5 bases; nucleotides outside the gene matches: 0. The CDR3 extends over 14 amino acids.

The J gene is TRBJ2-7, the V gene TRBV2; 7 bases line up with TRBD2. The V and J ends lost 5 bases and 3 bases, in that order; junction bases with no gene match: 1. The CDR3 sequence is 12 residues long. The germline V gene encodes CDR1 SNHLY and CDR2 FYNNEI. DNA of the CDR3: TGTGCCAGCAGTCCTAGCGGCTACGAGCAGTACGTC. Translated, it gives CASSPSGYEQYV.

The DNA for the CDR3 is TGTGCCAGCAGCGTAGATTACGAGCAGTACTTC. Amino acid sequence: CASSVDYEQYF. The chain recombines TRBV28 with TRBJ2-7; D ambiguous. The V end lost 6 bases, the J end lost 4 bases, and 7 bases lay between the germline ends. The CDR3 totals 11 residues. Germline V gene lookup returns CDR1 MDHEN and CDR2 SYDVKM.

The V and J genes are TRBV7-2 and TRBJ2-7, with D possibly TRBD1 on 7 matching bases. CDR3 length: 13 residues. Trimming cost V 5 bases and J 3 bases, with 11 bases left between them. In germline, CDR1 is SGHTA, CDR2 FQGNSA. CDR3 in DNA: TGTGCCAGCAGCCAGGGGGGAATCTACGAGCAGTACTTC. Its protein is CASSQGGIYEQYF.

The chain links TRBV19 to TRBJ2-1; TRBD2 agrees at 7 bases. This CDR3 has 14 residues. Germline V CDR1 and CDR2: LNHDA, SQIVND (reference sequence). V dropped 3 bases and J dropped 8; count of bases not matched to a gene: 7. The CDR3 spells CASSILGLPHEQFF. CDR3 DNA: TGTGCCAGTAGTATTCTGGGACTACCTCATGAGCAGTTCTTC.

The V call is TRBV28, the J call TRBJ1-5; D gene uncertain. Germline V gene sequence: CDR1 MDHEN, CDR2 SYDVKM. The CDR3 consists of 16 residues. The ends were cut back, 5 bases at V and 6 bases at J, with 20 bases in the middle. CDR3 in amino acids: CASSTSRTGGGQPQHF. CDR3 sequence (DNA): TGTGCCAGCAGTACCTCCCGAACGGGAGGAGGTCAGCCCCAGCATTTT.

For the CDR3, the DNA is TGCGCCAGCAGCTTAGGAGGGAGAAGGGCAGATACGCAGTATTTT. As protein: CASSLGGRRADTQYF. The V gene is TRBV5-1, the J gene TRBJ2-3, with D maybe TRBD2 (6 bases). CDR3 length: 15 residues. Germline CDR1 reads SGHRS; CDR2 reads YFSETQ. Trimming cost V 2 bases and J 4 bases, with 14 bases left between them.

The chain has TRBV5-4 and TRBJ2-5, with 8 bases matching TRBD1. This CDR3 comprises 17 residues. The ends lost 0 bases at V and 1 base at J; junction bases unmatched: 8. Germline CDR1 SGHNT, CDR2 YYREEE (reference sequence). The CDR3 bases are TGTGCCAGCAGCTTGGTAAGGACAGGGCGCCTCCAAGAGACCCAGTACTTC. This sequence encodes CASSLVRTGRLQETQYF.

The rearrangement joins TRBV5-1 to TRBJ1-6, with 10 bases matching TRBD1. The V gene's germline CDR1 is SGHRS and CDR2 YFSETQ. V gave up 4 bases and J gave up 10 bases; unmatched junction bases: 8. The CDR3 length is 15 residues. This CDR3 is CASSPRDRGRSPLHF. The DNA of the CDR3 is TGCGCCAGCAGCCCCCGGGACAGGGGCCGATCACCCCTCCACTTT. The full variable domain, rest sourced from reference TRBV5-1 and TRBJ1-6, is KAGVTQTPRYLIKTRGQQVTLSCSPISGHRSVSWYQQTPGQGLQFLFEYFSETQRNKGNFPGRFSGRQFSNSRSEMNVSTLELGDSALYLCASSPRDRGRSPLHFGNGTRLTVT.

The gene calls are TRBV13 and TRBJ2-1; 8 nucleotides line up with TRBD2. J gave up 9 bases and V 2 bases, and 15 bases lay outside the gene matches. The CDR3 contains 17 residues. CDR1 and CDR2 (germline): PRHDT, FYEKMQ (reference sequence). The CDR3 loop is CASSLTPWGREDTEQFF. The CDR3 DNA sequence: TGTGCCAGCAGCTTAACCCCGTGGGGGCGGGAGGATACTGAGCAGTTCTTC.

The rearrangement joins TRBV27 to TRBJ2-2, with 10 bases fitting TRBD2. CDR1 is MNHEY and CDR2 is SMNVEV in the germline V gene (reference sequence). Losses at the gene ends were 3 bases for V and 0 bases for J; bases not matched to a gene: 7. The CDR3 is 18 residues long. The CDR3 nucleotides are TGTGCCAGCAGTTTCCTAGCGGGAGTAATTCCGAACACCGGGGAGCTGTTTTTT. It translates to CASSFLAGVIPNTGELFF.

V is TRBV5-1 and J is TRBJ2-2; D might be TRBD1 (6 bases). CDR1 and CDR2 (germline): SGHRS, YFSETQ. The V end was cut by 0 bases, the J end by 5 bases, with 11 bases between. The CDR3 extends over 15 amino acids. The CDR3 coding sequence is TGCGCCAGCAGCTTGGAAACTCAGGGGACCGGGGAGCTGTTTTTT. It is translated as CASSLETQGTGELFF.

J is TRBJ2-5 and V is TRBV9; D is unresolved. V lost 3 bases and J 0 bases, leaving 9 bases between the germline ends. Germline lookup yields CDR1 SGDLS and CDR2 YYNGEE. The CDR3 spans 14 residues. CDR3 sequence reads: CASSGNRYQETQYF. CDR3 nucleotide sequence: TGTGCCAGCAGCGGTAACAGATACCAAGAGACCCAGTACTTC.

The J gene is TRBJ2-7, the V gene TRBV6-1; D remains unclear. CDR3 size: 14 residues. Germline V gene sequence: CDR1 MNHNS, CDR2 SASEGT. V was clipped by 6 bases and J by 0 bases, with 12 bases between them. CDR3 sequence (DNA): TGTGCCAGCAGCGCCCTCCCTAGCTCCTACGAGCAGTACTTC. This encodes CASSALPSSYEQYF.

The V and J genes are TRBV5-5 and TRBJ1-1; D unclear. Germline CDR1 SGHKS, CDR2 YYEKEE (reference sequence). The CDR3 runs 13 residues. Trimming took 2 bases from V and 4 from J, leaving 9 bases between them. In nucleotides, the CDR3 is TGTGCCAGCAGCTTACGGGGAGGCACTGAAGCTTTCTTT. As protein: CASSLRGGTEAFF.

This chain joins TRBV19 and TRBJ2-3; the match to TRBD1 covers 8 bases. Germline assignment: CDR1 LNHDA and CDR2 SQIVND (reference sequence). Trimming at V came to 5 bases and at J to 2 bases, leaving 6 bases not matched to a gene. The CDR3 is 15 residues long. The CDR3 reads CASSATGDPTDTQYF. As DNA, the CDR3 is TGTGCCAGTAGTGCGACAGGGGACCCCACAGATACGCAGTATTTT.